One and the same sample provided the 21 T cell receptor beta chains below, sequenced in a study of blood T cell repertoires in COVID-19. Here immunoSEQ multiplex PCR was the method, and the copy in TCRdb shows in-frame clones only, minus some. The sample has roughly 260,000 clones; more than 90% are singletons. Sequencing was carried out using peripheral blood. The source is a person aged 18 to 30 with COVID-19, enrolled during active disease.

The chain has TRBV11-2 and TRBJ2-2; tentative D call: TRBD2 (6 bases). CDR3 length equals 15 residues. Germline CDR1 and CDR2: SGHAT and FQNNGV. Trimming took 8 bases from V and 1 from J, leaving 14 bases between them. Written as DNA, the CDR3 is TGTGCCAGCGACCCGGGACTGGTGAACACCGGGGAGCTGTTTTTT. This encodes CASDPGLVNTGELFF.

The V and J genes are TRBV27 and TRBJ2-1; D uncertain. CDR1 and CDR2 (germline): MNHEY, SMNVEV (reference sequence). V was cut by 3 bases and J by 7 bases, with 10 bases left in between. This CDR3 spans 13 amino acids. The CDR3 reads CASSLSLPNEQFF. The CDR3 nucleotides are TGTGCCAGCAGTTTGAGTCTGCCTAATGAGCAGTTCTTC.

This chain uses TRBV4-2 with TRBJ2-3; 11 bases fit TRBD2. The CDR3 runs 17 residues. CDR1 LGHNA and CDR2 YNFKEQ come from the germline V gene. Trimming took 0 bases from V and 6 from J; bases not matched to a gene: 8. CDR3 protein: CASSQDSLAGGEDTQYF. CDR3 DNA: TGTGCCAGCAGCCAAGATAGCCTAGCGGGAGGTGAGGATACGCAGTATTTT.

The chain joins TRBV24-1 to TRBJ2-7, with a tentative D call TRBD1 (5 bases). V gave up 4 bases and J gave up 3 bases, with 9 bases separating them. CDR3 length equals 13 residues. The V gene's germline CDR1 is KGHDR and CDR2 SFDVKD. The CDR3 coding sequence is TGTGCCACCAGTGAGGGGCAGAGCTACGAGCAGTACTTC. Translated, it gives CATSEGQSYEQYF.

The chain uses TRBV5-5 and TRBJ1-4; D unresolved. V lost 4 bases to trimming and J lost 0 bases, with 7 bases between them. The germline CDR1 and CDR2 sequences are SGHKS and YYEKEE (reference sequence). The CDR3 is 14 amino acids. CDR3 sequence (DNA): TGTGCCAGCAGCCTGACACCAACTAATGAAAAACTGTTTTTT. It translates to CASSLTPTNEKLFF.

The CDR3 nucleotides are TGTGCCAGCAGCTTAGTAGGGACAGGCTGGGAGCAGTACTTC. Translated, it gives CASSLVGTGWEQYF. The chain uses TRBV11-2 and TRBJ2-7; 8 nucleotides align to TRBD1. Trimming at V came to 1 base and at J to 7 bases, leaving 6 bases not matched to a gene. Germline V gene data show CDR1 as SGHAT and CDR2 as FQNNGV. The CDR3 consists of 14 residues.

The chain carries TRBV7-6 and TRBJ2-7, with a weak D call TRBD1 (5 bases). The V end lost 0 bases, the J end lost 5 bases, and 14 bases lay between the germline ends. The CDR3 covers 15 residues. Germline V gene sequence: CDR1 SGHVS, CDR2 FNYEAQ. CDR3 nucleotides: TGTGCCAGCAGCTTAGCGAGTAAGGGGTTCCACGAGCAGTACTTC. It translates to CASSLASKGFHEQYF.

This rearrangement joins TRBV21-1 to TRBJ2-3; no DNA check was done on the table's D call, TRBD1. TRBV21-1 is reported as a pseudogene. The CDR3 loop spans 16 amino acids. The CDR3 protein is CASSKRTGASTDTQYF. The DNA for the CDR3 is TGTGCCAGCAGCAAAAGGACAGGGGCCAGCACAGATACGCAGTATTTT.

V gene TRBV30 combines with J gene TRBJ2-7; perhaps TRBD2 as D (5 bases). With 4 bases removed from V and 2 bases from J, the gap between germline ends came to 12 bases. CDR1 is GTSNPN and CDR2 is SVGIG in the germline V gene (reference sequence). This CDR3 spans 13 amino acids. CDR3 DNA sequence: TGTGCCTGGAACCGGGGTGGTCCCTACGAGCAGTACTTC. This translates into CAWNRGGPYEQYF.

This clone was counted a few times. This CDR3 reads CASGDSYNSPLHF. CDR3 DNA: TGTGCCAGCGGAGACTCCTATAATTCACCCCTCCACTTT. This rearrangement joins TRBV12-3 or TRBV12-4 to TRBJ1-6; D ambiguous. Trimming left V 8 bases short and J 0 bases short, with 5 bases between. The CDR3 runs 13 residues.

In its sample, this clone was seen once. The V gene is TRBV5-1, the J gene TRBJ2-7, with unresolved D. The CDR3 sequence is 13 residues long. The V and J ends lost 5 bases and 1 base respectively, with 10 bases between them. Germline assignment: CDR1 SGHRS and CDR2 YFSETQ. The CDR3 DNA reads as TGCGCCAGCAGTTCCGCGAGTTCCTACGAGCAGTACTTC. It is translated as CASSSASSYEQYF.

This chain links TRBV12-3 or TRBV12-4 with TRBJ1-5, with 7 bases aligning to TRBD1. J lost 5 bases, V lost 6 bases, and 1 base had no gene match. This CDR3 has 12 amino acids. CDR3 amino acids: CASRQGDQPQHF. The CDR3 DNA reads as TGTGCCAGCAGGCAGGGGGATCAGCCCCAGCATTTT.

CDR3 sequence reads: CASSRQGAGNTIYF. For the CDR3, the DNA is TGTGCCAGCAGTCGACAGGGGGCTGGAAACACCATATATTTT. V and J are TRBV27 and TRBJ1-3; 9 bases line up with TRBD1. The CDR3 contains 14 residues. CDR1 MNHEY and CDR2 SMNVEV come from the germline V gene (reference sequence). With V trimmed by 5 bases and J by 2 bases, 1 base remained unmatched.

CDR3 residues: CASSVQGLAGSGELFF. The CDR3 DNA is TGTGCCAGTAGTGTCCAGGGACTAGCGGGATCCGGGGAGCTGTTTTTT. The rearrangement joins TRBV19 to TRBJ2-2; 13 bases map to TRBD2. The germline V gene encodes CDR1 LNHDA and CDR2 SQIVND (reference sequence). CDR3 length equals 16 residues. The J segment lost 6 bases and the V segment lost 5 bases, leaving 6 bases of the junction unmatched. Supplemented by reference TRBV19 and TRBJ2-2, the full variable domain reads DGGITQSPKYLFRKEGQNVTLSCEQNLNHDAMYWYRQDPGQGLRLIYYSQIVNDFQKGDIAEGYSVSREKKESFPLTVTSAQKNPTAFYLCASSVQGLAGSGELFFGEGSRLTVL.

The chain joins TRBV28 to TRBJ1-1; TRBD1 might be the D (6 bases). Trimming took 6 bases from V and 1 from J, leaving 12 bases between them. The CDR3 spans 14 residues. Germline values: CDR1 MDHEN, CDR2 SYDVKM. CDR3 loop: CASSRGGTNTEAFF. Here the CDR3 DNA reads TGTGCCAGCAGCCGCGGGGGCACGAACACTGAAGCTTTCTTT.

CDR3 sequence: CASSFQLAGGLTDTQYF. Written as DNA, the CDR3 is TGTGCCAGCAGTTTCCAACTAGCGGGAGGATTGACAGATACGCAGTATTTT. The rearrangement links TRBV28 to TRBJ2-3; TRBD2 agrees at 12 bases. Trimming cost V 3 bases and J 3 bases; bases outside gene matches: 7. Germline loops: CDR1 MDHEN, CDR2 SYDVKM. This CDR3 spans 17 amino acids.

This rearrangement joins TRBV7-2 to TRBJ2-1; D not certain. V lost 5 bases and J 3 bases, leaving 14 bases between the germline ends. Per the germline V gene, CDR1 is SGHTA and CDR2 is FQGNSA. The CDR3 is 15 amino acids. The CDR3 is CASSTDITLYNEQFF. The CDR3 bases are TGTGCCAGCAGCACAGATATAACCCTCTACAATGAGCAGTTCTTC.

The chain couples TRBV5-1 to TRBJ1-1; D is undetermined. Germline V gene lookup returns CDR1 SGHRS and CDR2 YFSETQ. This CDR3 is built from 13 residues. Trimming left V 0 bases short and J 1 base short, with 4 bases between. The CDR3 bases are TGCGCCAGCAGCTTGGCCAAGAACACTGAAGCTTTCTTT. Translation gives CASSLAKNTEAFF.

V is TRBV27 and J is TRBJ1-2, with D perhaps matching TRBD1 (6 bases). Germline V lookup: CDR1 MNHEY, CDR2 SMNVEV (reference sequence). The CDR3 covers 14 residues. Trimming removed 5 bases at V and 0 bases at J, with 10 bases between. The CDR3 DNA reads as TGTGCCAGCAGTCCCGGGACATCTAACTATGGCTACACCTTC. As protein: CASSPGTSNYGYTF.

J is TRBJ2-5 and V is TRBV19, with TRBD1 identical over 8 bases. The CDR3 sequence is 17 residues long. CDR1 is LNHDA, CDR2 SQIVND, per germline (reference sequence). V was clipped by 1 base and J by 1 base; unmatched bases: 8. CDR3 in amino acids: CASSIGQGIGLQETQYF. The CDR3 nucleotides are TGTGCCAGTAGTATAGGACAGGGGATAGGACTCCAAGAGACCCAGTACTTC.

This clone was counted a single time. This rearrangement joins TRBV5-6 to TRBJ2-7; the match to TRBD2 covers 7 bases. The CDR3 consists of 13 residues. With V trimmed by 3 bases and J by 6 bases, 6 bases remained unmatched. Germline V gene sequence: CDR1 SGHDT, CDR2 YYEEEE. The CDR3 region is CASSSSGVREQYF. In nucleotides, the CDR3 is TGTGCCAGCAGCTCCAGCGGGGTCCGCGAGCAGTACTTC.